This T cell receptor beta chain was sequenced during a study of spatial heterogeneity in lung cancer. For the study at large: A unique TCR and UMI combination showed up more than ten times in raw reads, on average. Study conclusions and caveats: Tumor TCRs that were ubiquitous and expanded showed up in blood more at resection than follow-up.

This clonotype was detected ten times or more. What it binds is unknown. The time point was: sample taken at primary tumor resection. Some 72 TRACERx patients with early, untreated non-small cell lung cancer donated samples. Sequencing was performed on whole RNA extracted from tumor and nontumor lung tissue, or from frozen PBMC, and the material was left unsorted. Germline CDR1 MNHNY, CDR2 SVGAGI (reference sequence). The CDR3 length is 12 residues. The germline V and J ends were trimmed by 6 bases and 5 bases, with 11 bases remaining between them. Using its own MiXCR run on the 5' RACE reads, TCRdb lists one record per CDR3 protein. The sample yields 20,000 to 30,000 distinct CDR3 sequences, approximately 4.8% seen once.

This rearrangement joins TRBV6-6 to TRBJ2-7; possibly TRBD1 for D (6 bases). Sequences were derived from PBMCs, sampled at surgery. This receptor was obtained from a male donor with early-stage non-small cell lung cancer. The DNA for the CDR3 is TGTGCCAGCAGAGACAGGTCGCACGAGCAGTACTTC. Translation: CASRDRSHEQYF.